Each of the 8 T cell receptor beta chains below was sequenced from the same sample in a study of blood T cell repertoires in COVID-19. Using immunoSEQ multiplex PCR, the repertoire was profiled, and TCRdb retains in-frame clones only, with some absent. The data contain roughly 160,000 clones, under 95% of them singletons. The specimen sequenced was peripheral blood. All receptors come from a man between 18 and 29 years old with acute or convalescent COVID-19.

This sequence joins TRBV3-1 (or the pseudogene TRBV3-2) and TRBJ1-3; possible D gene TRBD1, 6 bases. V was pared by 0 bases and J by 0 bases, with 18 bases between. The germline V gene encodes CDR1 LGHDT and CDR2 YNNKEL (reference sequence). CDR3 length equals 19 residues. The CDR3 here is CASSQERGGIQGSGNTIYF. The DNA of the CDR3 is TGTGCCAGCAGCCAAGAGAGGGGTGGTATACAGGGCTCTGGAAACACCATATATTTT.

The gene calls are TRBV29-1 and TRBJ2-7; TRBD1 matches 7 bases. Per germline, CDR1 SQVTM and CDR2 ANQGSEA. This CDR3 contains 12 residues. V trimming: 7 bases; J trimming: 3 bases; junction bases outside the gene matches: 6. The CDR3 DNA reads TGCAGCGCCACCGGGACAGACTACGAGCAGTACTTC. The encoded protein is CSATGTDYEQYF.

The rearrangement uses TRBV2 and TRBJ2-5, with no clear D. The CDR3 is 11 amino acids. V shed 7 bases and J shed 2 bases, with 5 bases lying between them. Germline V lookup: CDR1 SNHLY, CDR2 FYNNEI. The CDR3 DNA sequence: TGTGCCAGCACCACACAAGAGACCCAGTACTTC. Amino acid sequence: CASTTQETQYF.

The table lists this clone with a count of one. The chain is built from TRBV12-5 and TRBJ1-5, with TRBD1 matching over 7 bases. V was pared by 0 bases and J by 4 bases, with 12 bases of the junction left unmatched. Germline V gene sequence: CDR1 LGHNT, CDR2 FRNRAP. The length of the CDR3 is 18 residues. CDR3 region: CASGLVRSAGGWNQPQHF. CDR3 bases: TGTGCTAGTGGTTTGGTAAGGTCAGCAGGGGGTTGGAATCAGCCCCAGCATTTT.

The rearrangement joins TRBV6-1 to TRBJ2-7; TRBD2 agrees at 7 bases. The ends lost 1 base at V and 2 bases at J; junction bases unmatched: 5. Germline CDR1 is MNHNS and CDR2 is SASEGT. The CDR3 sequence is 15 residues long. The CDR3 DNA sequence: TGTGCCAGCAGTGAAGGCGTAGGGACTACCTACGAGCAGTACTTC. This sequence encodes CASSEGVGTTYEQYF.

The chain combines TRBV20-1 with TRBJ2-3; 8 nucleotides agree with TRBD2. This CDR3 is built from 15 residues. Losses at the gene ends were 3 bases for V and 0 bases for J; bases not matched to a gene: 5. CDR1 and CDR2 from the germline V gene are DFQATT and SNEGSKA (reference sequence). CDR3 sequence reads: CSASSSGGSTDTQYF. CDR3 nucleotide sequence: TGCAGTGCTAGTTCCAGCGGGGGTAGCACAGATACGCAGTATTTT.

This chain uses TRBV30 with TRBJ2-6; no reliable D call. The CDR3 covers 15 residues. Germline CDR1 reads GTSNPN; CDR2 reads SVGIG (reference sequence). Trimming stripped 8 bases from V and 1 base from J, with 15 bases between. Here the CDR3 reads CAQTVTRSGANVLTF. The DNA of the CDR3 is TGTGCCCAAACAGTTACCCGGTCTGGGGCCAACGTCCTGACTTTC.

This clone was observed a single time. The chain links TRBV9 to TRBJ1-2; no clear D. This CDR3 spans 15 amino acids. V lost 4 bases and J lost 5, with 18 bases in between. Per the germline V gene, CDR1 is SGDLS and CDR2 is YYNGEE. The CDR3 spells CASSLYVDYTYGYTF. The CDR3 DNA reads TGTGCCAGCAGCCTATACGTGGACTATACATATGGCTACACCTTC.